This T cell receptor (beta chain) stems from a study of blood T cell repertoires in COVID-19. Study-level information: From T cells, B-cell-depleted T cells, or PBMCs came the material, which was cDNA or gDNA.

Generated by immunoSEQ multiplex PCR, the TCRdb table keeps only in-frame clones and is missing some. The sample contains more than 150,000 clones, about 80% of which appear only once. Sequencing was carried out using peripheral blood. The receptor comes from a human donor in a cohort sampled during active COVID-19.

Here the CDR3 reads CASSPPVQGAGGYTF. CDR3 in DNA: TGTGCCAGCTCACCACCAGTTCAGGGGGCGGGCGGCTACACCTTC. The chain couples TRBV18 to TRBJ1-2, with 8 bases that match TRBD1. The CDR3 spans 15 residues. J lost 8 bases, V lost 0 bases, and 8 bases had no gene match. In germline, CDR1 is KGHSH, CDR2 LQKENI.